A selection of T cell receptor beta chains follows, all from one sample in a study of T cell changes during pregnancy in multiple sclerosis. Repertoires were generated with immunoSEQ multiplex PCR, while TCRdb's copy carries only in-frame clones and drops some. In the table there are about 61,000 clones, around 89% of which are singletons. The sequenced sample was peripheral blood, obtained in the first trimester of pregnancy. These receptors were taken from a female donor in good health, enrolled as a control in a pregnancy study. Each CDR3 is given without its conserved first and last residue. A D gene is named only where the DNA matches it firmly.

cdr3_aa: ASSDPGQGSNQPQH; j_call: TRBJ1-5; v_call: TRBV19; d_call: TRBD1
cdr3_aa: ASGLGRGGTSSYNEQF; j_call: TRBJ2-1; v_call: TRBV12-5; d_call: TRBD2
cdr3_aa: ASSLKLLGAENYGYT; j_call: TRBJ1-2; v_call: TRBV5-8; d_call: -
cdr3_aa: ASSWEYRGTEAF; j_call: TRBJ1-1; v_call: TRBV5-4; d_call: TRBD1
cdr3_aa: SVGQGSAEAF; j_call: TRBJ1-1; v_call: TRBV29-1; d_call: -
cdr3_aa: ASRQDRQQETQY; j_call: TRBJ2-5; v_call: TRBV21-1; d_call: -
cdr3_aa: ASSPAAIQETQY; j_call: TRBJ2-5; v_call: TRBV7-8; d_call: -
cdr3_aa: ASSFGGSTYGYT; j_call: TRBJ1-2; v_call: TRBV5-1; d_call: -
cdr3_aa: AWSPRDYEQY; j_call: TRBJ2-7; v_call: TRBV30; d_call: -
cdr3_aa: SVVPGGRGDTQY; j_call: TRBJ2-3; v_call: TRBV29-1; d_call: TRBD2
cdr3_aa: ASSRQGAETEAF; j_call: TRBJ1-1; v_call: TRBV6-1; d_call: TRBD1